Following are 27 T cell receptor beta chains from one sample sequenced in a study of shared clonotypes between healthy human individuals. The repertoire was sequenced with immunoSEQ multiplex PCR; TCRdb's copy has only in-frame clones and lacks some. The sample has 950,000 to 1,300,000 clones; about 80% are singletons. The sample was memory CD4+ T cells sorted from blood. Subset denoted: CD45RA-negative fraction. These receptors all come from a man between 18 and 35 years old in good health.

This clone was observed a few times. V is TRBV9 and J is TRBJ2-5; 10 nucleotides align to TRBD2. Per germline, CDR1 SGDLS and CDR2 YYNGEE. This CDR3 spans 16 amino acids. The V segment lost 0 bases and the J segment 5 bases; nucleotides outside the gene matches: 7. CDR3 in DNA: TGTGCCAGCAGCGTAGGTCCTAGCGGGAGTATTGAGACCCAGTACTTC. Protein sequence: CASSVGPSGSIETQYF. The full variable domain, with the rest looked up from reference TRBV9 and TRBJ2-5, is DSGVTQTPKHLITATGQRVTLRCSPRSGDLSVYWYQQSLDQGLQFLIQYYNGEERAKGNILERFSAQQFPDLHSELNLSSLELGDSALYFCASSVGPSGSIETQYFGPGTRLLVL.

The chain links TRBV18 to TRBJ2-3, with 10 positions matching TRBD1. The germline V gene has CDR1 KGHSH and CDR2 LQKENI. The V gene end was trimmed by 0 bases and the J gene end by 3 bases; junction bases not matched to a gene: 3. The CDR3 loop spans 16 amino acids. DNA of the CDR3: TGTGCCAGCTCACCACCGGACAGGGGGGGGACAGATACGCAGTATTTT. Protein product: CASSPPDRGGTDTQYF.

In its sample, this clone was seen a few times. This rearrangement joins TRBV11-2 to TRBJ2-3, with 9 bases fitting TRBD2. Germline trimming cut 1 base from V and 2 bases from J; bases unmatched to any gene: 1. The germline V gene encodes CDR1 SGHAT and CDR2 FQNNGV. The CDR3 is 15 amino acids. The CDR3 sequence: CASSLGTSDTDTQYF. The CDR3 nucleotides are TGTGCCAGCAGCTTAGGGACTAGCGACACAGATACGCAGTATTTT.

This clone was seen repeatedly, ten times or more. For the CDR3, the DNA is TGTGCCAGCAGCTGGGTAGAGGGCGAGACCCAGTACTTC. Residues: CASSWVEGETQYF. This rearrangement joins TRBV7-3 to TRBJ2-5; D possibly corresponds to TRBD2 (5 bases). Germline-derived CDR1 and CDR2 are SGHTA and FQGTGA. The CDR3 is 13 residues long. V was cut by 4 bases and J by 5 bases, with 11 bases left in between.

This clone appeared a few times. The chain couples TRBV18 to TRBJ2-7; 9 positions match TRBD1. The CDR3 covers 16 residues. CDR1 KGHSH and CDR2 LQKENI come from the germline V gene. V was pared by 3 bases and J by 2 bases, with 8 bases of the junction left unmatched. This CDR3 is CASSPPGTGSTYEQYF. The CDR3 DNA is TGTGCCAGCTCACCCCCCGGGACAGGGTCTACCTACGAGCAGTACTTC. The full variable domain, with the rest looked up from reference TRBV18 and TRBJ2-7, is NAGVMQNPRHLVRRRGQEARLRCSPMKGHSHVYWYRQLPEEGLKFMVYLQKENIIDESGMPKERFSAEFPKEGPSILRIQQVVRGDSAAYFCASSPPGTGSTYEQYFGPGTRLTVT.

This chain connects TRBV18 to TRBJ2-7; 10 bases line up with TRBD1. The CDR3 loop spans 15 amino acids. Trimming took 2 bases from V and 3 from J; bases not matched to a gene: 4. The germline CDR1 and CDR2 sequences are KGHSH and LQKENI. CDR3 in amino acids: CASSPGTGAGYEQYF. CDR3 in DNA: TGTGCCAGCTCACCAGGGACAGGGGCGGGCTACGAGCAGTACTTC.

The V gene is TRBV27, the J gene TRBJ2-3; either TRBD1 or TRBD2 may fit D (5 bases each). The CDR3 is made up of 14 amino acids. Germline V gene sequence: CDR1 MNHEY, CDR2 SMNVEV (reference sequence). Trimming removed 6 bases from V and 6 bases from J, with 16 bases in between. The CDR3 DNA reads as TGTGCCAGCAGAGGGACCGATGCAGCGGATACGCAGTATTTT. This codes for CASRGTDAADTQYF.

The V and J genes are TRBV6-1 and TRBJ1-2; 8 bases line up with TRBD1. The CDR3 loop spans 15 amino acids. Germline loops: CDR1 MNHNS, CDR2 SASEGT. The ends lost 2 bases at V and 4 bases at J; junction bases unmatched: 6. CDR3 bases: TGTGCCAGCAGTGAACCTCCGGGACAGGCCTATGGCTACACCTTC. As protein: CASSEPPGQAYGYTF.

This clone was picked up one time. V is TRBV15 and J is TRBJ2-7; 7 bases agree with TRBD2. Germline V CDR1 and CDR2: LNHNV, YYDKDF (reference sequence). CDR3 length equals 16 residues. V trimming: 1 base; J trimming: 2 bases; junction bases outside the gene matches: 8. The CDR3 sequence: CATSRGASGRAYEQYF. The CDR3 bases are TGTGCCACCAGCAGAGGGGCTAGCGGCCGTGCCTACGAGCAGTACTTC.

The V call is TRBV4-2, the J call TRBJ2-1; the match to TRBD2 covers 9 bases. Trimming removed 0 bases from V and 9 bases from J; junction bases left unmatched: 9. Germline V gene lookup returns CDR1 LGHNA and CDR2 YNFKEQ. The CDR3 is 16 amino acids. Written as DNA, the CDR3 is TGTGCCAGCAGCCAAGATATGCTAGCGGGACTGGGTGAGCAGTTCTTC. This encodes CASSQDMLAGLGEQFF.

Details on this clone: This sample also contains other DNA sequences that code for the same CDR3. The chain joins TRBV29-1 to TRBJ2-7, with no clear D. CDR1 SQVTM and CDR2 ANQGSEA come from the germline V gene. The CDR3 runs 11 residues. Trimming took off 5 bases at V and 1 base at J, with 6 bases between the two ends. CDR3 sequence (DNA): TGCAGCGTTCTTTTGTCCTACGAGCAGTACTTC. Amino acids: CSVLLSYEQYF.

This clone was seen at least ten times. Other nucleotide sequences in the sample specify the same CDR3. The CDR3 sequence: CASSTGANQPQHF. In nucleotides, the CDR3 is TGTGCCAGTTCGACAGGAGCCAATCAGCCCCAGCATTTT. The chain uses TRBV9 and TRBJ1-5; D perhaps matches TRBD1 (6 bases). This CDR3 has 13 amino acids. Germline CDR1 SGDLS, CDR2 YYNGEE. V lost 8 bases, J lost 3 bases, and 12 bases lay in between.

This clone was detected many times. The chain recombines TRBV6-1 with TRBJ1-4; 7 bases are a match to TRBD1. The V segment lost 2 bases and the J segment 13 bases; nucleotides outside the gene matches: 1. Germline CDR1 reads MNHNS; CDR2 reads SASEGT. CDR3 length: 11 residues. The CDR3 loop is CASSENRGLFF. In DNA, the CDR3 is TGTGCCAGCAGTGAAAACAGGGGACTGTTTTTT.

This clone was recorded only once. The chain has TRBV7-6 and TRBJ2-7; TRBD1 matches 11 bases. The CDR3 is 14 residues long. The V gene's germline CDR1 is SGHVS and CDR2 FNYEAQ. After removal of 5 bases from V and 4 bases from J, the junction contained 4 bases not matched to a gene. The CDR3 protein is CASSPGQGGYEQYF. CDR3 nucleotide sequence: TGTGCCAGCAGCCCGGGACAGGGGGGATACGAGCAGTACTTC.

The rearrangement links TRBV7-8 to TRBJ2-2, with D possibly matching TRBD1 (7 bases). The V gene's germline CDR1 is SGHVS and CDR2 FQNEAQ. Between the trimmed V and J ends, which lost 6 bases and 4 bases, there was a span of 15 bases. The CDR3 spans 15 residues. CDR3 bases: TGTGCCAGCAGTTTATGGCAGGGGGGCACCGGGGAGCTGTTTTTT. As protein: CASSLWQGGTGELFF.

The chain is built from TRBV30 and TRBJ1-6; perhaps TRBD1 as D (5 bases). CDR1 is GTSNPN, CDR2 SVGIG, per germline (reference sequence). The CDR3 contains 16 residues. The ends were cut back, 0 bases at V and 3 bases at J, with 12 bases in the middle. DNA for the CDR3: TGTGCCTGGAGTGTTTGGGGCCTGGGCTATAATTCACCCCTCCACTTT. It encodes CAWSVWGLGYNSPLHF.

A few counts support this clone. CDR3 in amino acids: CASSQDVSGRATYNEQFF. In DNA form, the CDR3 reads TGCGCCAGCAGCCAAGATGTAAGCGGGAGGGCCACCTACAATGAGCAGTTCTTC. The rearrangement joins TRBV4-3 to TRBJ2-1; 10 bases are shared with TRBD2. The germline CDR1 and CDR2 sequences are LGHNA and YSLEER. J was trimmed by 2 bases and V by 0 bases; bases with no gene match: 7. CDR3 length: 18 residues.

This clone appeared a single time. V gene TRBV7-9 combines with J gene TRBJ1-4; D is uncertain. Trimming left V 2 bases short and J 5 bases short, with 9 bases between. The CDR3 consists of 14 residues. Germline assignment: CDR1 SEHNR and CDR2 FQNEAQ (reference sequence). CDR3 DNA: TGTGCCAGCAGCTTATCGGGCTTAAATGAAAAACTGTTTTTT. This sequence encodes CASSLSGLNEKLFF.

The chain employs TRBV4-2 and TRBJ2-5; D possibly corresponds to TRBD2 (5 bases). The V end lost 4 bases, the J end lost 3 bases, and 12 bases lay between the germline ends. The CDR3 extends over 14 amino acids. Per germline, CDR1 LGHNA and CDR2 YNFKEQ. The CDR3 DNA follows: TGTGCCAGCAGCCTCGCGGGTTCCGAAGAGACCCAGTACTTC. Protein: CASSLAGSEETQYF.

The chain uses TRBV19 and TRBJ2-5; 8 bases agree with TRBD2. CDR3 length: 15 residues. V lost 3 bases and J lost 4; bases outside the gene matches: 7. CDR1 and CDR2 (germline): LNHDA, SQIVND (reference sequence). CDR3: CASSISGVVGETQYF. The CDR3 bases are TGTGCCAGTAGTATTAGCGGGGTTGTAGGAGAGACCCAGTACTTC.

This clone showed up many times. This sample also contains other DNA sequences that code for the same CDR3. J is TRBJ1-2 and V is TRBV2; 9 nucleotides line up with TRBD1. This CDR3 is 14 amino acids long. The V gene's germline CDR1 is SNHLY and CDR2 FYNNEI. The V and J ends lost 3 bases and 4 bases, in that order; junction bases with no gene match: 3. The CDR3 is CASSEGQGSYGYTF. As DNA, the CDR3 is TGTGCCAGCAGTGAGGGACAGGGCAGCTATGGCTACACCTTC.

The CDR3 protein is CASSLSPARATNEKLFF. CDR3 in DNA: TGTGCCAGCAGCTTATCCCCCGCCCGAGCAACTAATGAAAAACTGTTTTTT. V usage is TRBV7-6 and J usage is TRBJ1-4; D is unresolved. The CDR3 extends over 17 amino acids. Germline loops: CDR1 SGHVS, CDR2 FNYEAQ. V shed 2 bases and J shed 0 bases, with 13 bases lying between them.

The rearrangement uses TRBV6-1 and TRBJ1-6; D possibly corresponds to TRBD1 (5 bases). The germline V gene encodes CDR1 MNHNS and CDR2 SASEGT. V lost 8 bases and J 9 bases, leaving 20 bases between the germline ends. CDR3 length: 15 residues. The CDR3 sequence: CASLLGGERSSPLHF. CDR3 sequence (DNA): TGTGCCAGCCTCCTTGGGGGAGAGCGAAGTTCACCCCTCCACTTT.

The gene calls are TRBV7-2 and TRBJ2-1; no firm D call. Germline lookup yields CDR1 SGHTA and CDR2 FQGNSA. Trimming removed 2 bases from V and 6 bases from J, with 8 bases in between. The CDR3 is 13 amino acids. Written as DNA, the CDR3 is TGTGCCAGCAGCTTATATGGTCCCAATGAGCAGTTCTTC. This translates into CASSLYGPNEQFF.

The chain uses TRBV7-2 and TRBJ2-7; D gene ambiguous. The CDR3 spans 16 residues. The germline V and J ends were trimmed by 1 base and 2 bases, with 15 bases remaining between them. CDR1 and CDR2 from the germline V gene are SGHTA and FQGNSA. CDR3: CASSLGATQPAYEQYF. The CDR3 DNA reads TGTGCCAGCAGCTTAGGGGCCACCCAACCCGCCTACGAGCAGTACTTC.

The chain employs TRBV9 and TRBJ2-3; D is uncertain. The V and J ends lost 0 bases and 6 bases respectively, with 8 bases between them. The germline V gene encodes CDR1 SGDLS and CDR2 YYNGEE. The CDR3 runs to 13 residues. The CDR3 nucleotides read TGTGCCAGCAGCGTAGGGACCCACGATACGCAGTATTTT. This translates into CASSVGTHDTQYF.

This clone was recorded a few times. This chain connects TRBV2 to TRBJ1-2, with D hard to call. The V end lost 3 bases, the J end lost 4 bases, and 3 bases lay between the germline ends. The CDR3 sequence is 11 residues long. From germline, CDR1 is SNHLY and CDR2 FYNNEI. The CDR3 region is CASSEVYGYTF. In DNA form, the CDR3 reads TGTGCCAGCAGTGAGGTCTATGGCTACACCTTC.